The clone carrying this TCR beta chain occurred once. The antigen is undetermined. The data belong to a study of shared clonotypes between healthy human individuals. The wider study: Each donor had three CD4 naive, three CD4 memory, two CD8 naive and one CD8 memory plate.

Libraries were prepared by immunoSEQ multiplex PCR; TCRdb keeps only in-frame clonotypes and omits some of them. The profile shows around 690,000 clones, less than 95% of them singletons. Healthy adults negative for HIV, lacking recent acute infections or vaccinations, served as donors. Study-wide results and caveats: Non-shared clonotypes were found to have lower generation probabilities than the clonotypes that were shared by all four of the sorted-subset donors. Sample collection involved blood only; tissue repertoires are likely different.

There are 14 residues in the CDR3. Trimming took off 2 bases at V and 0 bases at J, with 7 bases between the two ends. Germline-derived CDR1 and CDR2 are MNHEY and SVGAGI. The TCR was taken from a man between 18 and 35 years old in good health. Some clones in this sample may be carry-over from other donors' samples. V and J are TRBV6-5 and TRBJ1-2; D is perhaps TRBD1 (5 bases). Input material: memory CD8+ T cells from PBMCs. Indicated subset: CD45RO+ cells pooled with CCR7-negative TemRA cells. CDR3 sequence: CASSYLGANYGYTF. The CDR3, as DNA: TGTGCCAGCAGTTACCTGGGGGCTAACTATGGCTACACCTTC.